Below, 18 T cell receptor beta chains from the same sample are listed, as sequenced in a study of T cells after yellow fever vaccination. MiXCR was run by TCRdb on the 5' RACE reads, yielding one entry per CDR3 protein. The top ten hold under 0.7% of the sample, which has about 130,000 distinct CDR3 sequences, about 7% seen once. Sequences were derived from CD4+ T cells sorted from PBMCs, sampled 10 days after the yellow fever booster vaccination. These receptors were obtained from a man aged 25-45 years who received the YFV17D yellow fever vaccine.

This clonotype was observed at least ten times. V usage is TRBV7-2 and J usage is TRBJ2-1; TRBD2 matches 7 bases. With 7 bases clipped from V and 2 bases from J, the junction kept 2 bases outside the gene matches. This CDR3 contains 13 residues. Germline values: CDR1 SGHTA, CDR2 FQGNSA. The CDR3 coding sequence is TGTGCCAGCACCGGGACTACCTACAATGAGCAGTTCTTC. It specifies CASTGTTYNEQFF.

This clonotype was observed at least ten times. V is TRBV5-1 and J is TRBJ2-3; D perhaps matches TRBD2 (6 bases). V lost 0 bases to trimming and J lost 0 bases, with 11 bases between them. The CDR3 runs 16 residues. The germline V gene has CDR1 SGHRS and CDR2 YFSETQ. For the CDR3, the DNA is TGCGCCAGCAGCTTGGAGCCCGGGACTAGCACAGATACGCAGTATTTT. This sequence encodes CASSLEPGTSTDTQYF.

This clonotype was recorded many times. The genes are TRBV23-1 and TRBJ2-1, with TRBD2 matching 12 bases. TRBV23-1 is given ORF status, its function remaining uncertain. V shed 3 bases and J 8 bases; nucleotides not matched to a gene: 17. This CDR3 is 19 amino acids long. In DNA form, the CDR3 reads TGCGCCAGCAGTCACCCGGCGCTAGCGGGAGGGCCAATCGGCTATGAGCAGTTCTTC. Residues: CASSHPALAGGPIGYEQFF.

Regarding this clonotype: One end of the junction fails to match germline, which may point to a read error. V is TRBV7-7 and J is TRBJ2-2; 8 bases align to TRBD1. Per germline, CDR1 SSHAT and CDR2 FNYEAQ (reference sequence). The CDR3 extends over 16 amino acids. The CDR3 nucleotides read TGTGCTAGCAGCCCTAGACAGGGGCAGAACACCGGGGAGCTGTTTTTT. It yields the protein CASSPRQGQNTGELFF. The full variable domain, in which reference TRBV7-7 and TRBJ2-2 provide the parts outside the CDR3, is GAGVSQSPRYKVTKRGQDVTLRCDPISSHATLYWYQQALGQGPEFLTYFNYEAQPDKSGLPSDRFSAERPEGSISTLTIQRTEQRDSAMYRCASSPRQGQNTGELFFGEGSRLTVL.

This clonotype came up many times. The chain has TRBV5-1 and TRBJ2-1; D remains unclear. Germline V gene lookup returns CDR1 SGHRS and CDR2 YFSETQ. The CDR3 contains 17 residues. The V gene lost 2 bases and the J gene lost 0 bases, with 15 bases spanning the gap. This chain's CDR3 is CASSLGAGLSSYNEQFF. CDR3 bases: TGCGCCAGCAGCTTAGGTGCAGGCCTGAGCTCCTACAATGAGCAGTTCTTC.

The sample holds a few counts of this clonotype. The rearrangement uses TRBV20-1 and TRBJ2-7; D may be TRBD2 (6 bases). Germline CDR1 and CDR2: DFQATT and SNEGSKA (reference sequence). Trimming stripped 4 bases from V and 5 bases from J, with 12 bases between. This CDR3 spans 12 amino acids. CDR3 DNA sequence: TGCAGTGCTAACCGGGAGTACGACGAGCAGTACTTC. It yields the protein CSANREYDEQYF.

Many counts were recorded for this clonotype. V is TRBV20-1 and J is TRBJ2-3, with D possibly matching TRBD2 (5 bases). V was clipped by 1 base and J by 9 bases, with 11 bases between them. This CDR3 contains 12 residues. Looked up from germline, CDR1 is DFQATT and CDR2 is SNEGSKA (reference sequence). The CDR3 sequence is CSARGKGGTQYF. DNA of the CDR3: TGCAGTGCTAGAGGAAAAGGAGGCACGCAGTATTTT.

The sample holds many counts of this clonotype. The rearrangement joins TRBV20-1 to TRBJ2-3; perhaps TRBD2 as D (6 bases). This CDR3 is 17 amino acids long. Trimming removed 0 bases from V and 1 base from J, with 17 bases in between. CDR1 is DFQATT, CDR2 SNEGSKA, per germline (reference sequence). The CDR3 coding sequence is TGCAGTGCTAGAGATCGTCCGAGAGGGAGGCGCACAGATACGCAGTATTTT. Encoded protein: CSARDRPRGRRTDTQYF.

This clonotype appeared a few times. The chain has TRBV5-1 and TRBJ2-2; TRBD2 is a possible D gene (6 bases). The CDR3 runs to 15 residues. The germline gives CDR1 SGHRS, CDR2 YFSETQ. The V end was cut by 3 bases, the J end by 5 bases, with 14 bases between. For the CDR3, the DNA is TGCGCCAGCAGCTCCGGGACTTCTGGAACCGGGGAGCTGTTTTTT. Its protein product is CASSSGTSGTGELFF.

This clonotype was counted ten times or more. V and J are TRBV25-1 and TRBJ2-7, with 8 nucleotides matching TRBD1. The CDR3 runs 15 residues. CDR1 MGHDK and CDR2 SYGVNS come from the germline V gene. Trimming at V came to 1 base and at J to 3 bases, leaving 5 bases not matched to a gene. CDR3 in amino acids: CASSEFQGAVYEQYF. CDR3 coding DNA: TGTGCCAGCAGTGAATTCCAGGGGGCTGTCTACGAGCAGTACTTC.

This clonotype has ten or more counts. Here the CDR3 DNA reads TGCGCCAGCAGCTTGACCGGGACAGGCTACACAGATACGCAGTATTTT. It specifies CASSLTGTGYTDTQYF. This rearrangement joins TRBV5-1 to TRBJ2-3; 8 nucleotides line up with TRBD1. The V gene end was trimmed by 1 base and the J gene end by 2 bases; junction bases not matched to a gene: 6. Germline loops: CDR1 SGHRS, CDR2 YFSETQ. This CDR3 contains 16 residues.

There are a few counts of this clonotype. The chain carries TRBV24-1 and TRBJ2-3; TRBD2 might be the D (7 bases). Germline CDR1 is KGHDR and CDR2 is SFDVKD. This CDR3 spans 14 amino acids. V dropped 1 base and J dropped 4 bases, with 8 bases sitting between them. The CDR3: CATSDFGGPDTQYF. The CDR3 DNA reads TGTGCCACCAGTGATTTCGGGGGGCCAGATACGCAGTATTTT.

The table lists this clonotype with many counts. The chain has TRBV20-1 and TRBJ2-7, with TRBD2 identical over 11 bases. The V segment lost 1 base and the J segment 6 bases; nucleotides outside the gene matches: 8. In germline, CDR1 is DFQATT, CDR2 SNEGSKA (reference sequence). This CDR3 has 15 residues. The chain's CDR3 is CSARGGTSGPGEQYF. CDR3 coding DNA: TGCAGTGCTAGAGGGGGGACTAGCGGTCCTGGCGAGCAGTACTTC.

A few counts support this clonotype. V is TRBV5-1 and J is TRBJ2-7; TRBD2 agrees at 12 bases. J lost 0 bases, V lost 3 bases, and 1 base had no gene match. This CDR3 spans 15 amino acids. The V gene's germline CDR1 is SGHRS and CDR2 YFSETQ. CDR3: CASSSTSGSSYEQYF. The CDR3 DNA is TGCGCCAGCAGCTCGACTAGCGGGAGCTCCTACGAGCAGTACTTC.

Ten or more counts support this clonotype. V and J are TRBV5-1 and TRBJ2-2; 8 bases map to TRBD1. The V and J ends lost 10 bases and 2 bases, in that order; junction bases with no gene match: 10. CDR1 is SGHRS and CDR2 is YFSETQ in the germline V gene. This CDR3 has 15 amino acids. CDR3 sequence reads: CAAKTGTGNTGELFF. The CDR3 bases are TGCGCCGCGAAGACCGGGACAGGAAACACCGGGGAGCTGTTTTTT. The full variable domain, completed using reference TRBV5-1 and TRBJ2-2, is KAGVTQTPRYLIKTRGQQVTLSCSPISGHRSVSWYQQTPGQGLQFLFEYFSETQRNKGNFPGRFSGRQFSNSRSEMNVSTLELGDSALYLCAAKTGTGNTGELFFGEGSRLTVL.

This clonotype was recorded many times. The V and J genes are TRBV2 and TRBJ2-3; D perhaps matches TRBD2 (5 bases). There are 16 residues in the CDR3. V was clipped by 7 bases and J by 6 bases, with 23 bases between them. CDR1 SNHLY and CDR2 FYNNEI come from the germline V gene. The CDR3 loop reads CASIPYTRGLGDTQYF. In DNA, the CDR3 is TGTGCCAGCATCCCTTATACGAGAGGGCTGGGGGATACGCAGTATTTT.

The CDR3 protein is CAWSRGLAGGPETQYF. CDR3 coding DNA: TGTGCCTGGAGCAGAGGACTAGCGGGAGGGCCTGAGACCCAGTACTTC. The V gene is TRBV30, the J gene TRBJ2-5; 15 positions match TRBD2. Germline loops: CDR1 GTSNPN, CDR2 SVGIG (reference sequence). V lost 3 bases and J lost 5; bases outside the gene matches: 7. This CDR3 contains 16 residues. The variable domain in full, completed from reference TRBV30 and TRBJ2-5, reads SQTIHQWPATLVQPVGSPLSLECTVEGTSNPNLYWYRQAAGRGLQLLFYSVGIGQISSEVPQNLSASRPQDRQFILSSKKLLLSDSGFYLCAWSRGLAGGPETQYFGPGTRLLVL.

This clonotype was seen at least ten times. The V and J genes are TRBV3-1 and TRBJ1-2; D may be TRBD1 (5 bases). Trimming removed 4 bases at V and 2 bases at J, with 11 bases between. Looked up from germline, CDR1 is LGHDT and CDR2 is YNNKEL (reference sequence). The CDR3 extends over 14 amino acids. CDR3 sequence reads: CASSPRVRNYGYTF. The CDR3 DNA reads TGTGCCAGCAGCCCCAGGGTCAGGAACTATGGCTACACCTTC.